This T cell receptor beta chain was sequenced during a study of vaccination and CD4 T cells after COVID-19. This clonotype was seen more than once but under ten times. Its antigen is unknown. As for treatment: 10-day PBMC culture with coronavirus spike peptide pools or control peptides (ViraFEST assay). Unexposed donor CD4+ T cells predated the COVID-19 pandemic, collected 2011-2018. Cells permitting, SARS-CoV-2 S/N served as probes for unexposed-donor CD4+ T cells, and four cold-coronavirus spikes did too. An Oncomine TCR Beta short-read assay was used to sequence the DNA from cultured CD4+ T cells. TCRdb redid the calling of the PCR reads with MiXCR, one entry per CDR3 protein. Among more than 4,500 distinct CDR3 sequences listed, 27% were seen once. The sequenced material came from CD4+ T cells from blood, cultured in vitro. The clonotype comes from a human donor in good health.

Here the CDR3 reads CSAKQGEETEAFF. CDR3 coding DNA: TGCAGTGCTAAACAGGGCGAGGAGACTGAAGCTTTCTTT. The gene calls are TRBV20-1 and TRBJ1-1, with a possible D match to TRBD1 (6 bases). CDR3 length: 13 amino acids. The V gene's germline CDR1 is DFQATT and CDR2 SNEGSKA (reference sequence). The germline V and J ends were trimmed by 4 bases and 5 bases, with 14 bases remaining between them.